The rows below give T cell receptor beta chains drawn from one sample of a study of graft-versus-host responses after intestinal transplantation. TCRdb keeps only in-frame clones here, not all; method: immunoSEQ multiplex PCR. The table lists 55,000 to 65,000 clones, around 93% of them singletons. The antigens for these receptors are not known. The source material was unstimulated CD4+ T cells sorted from spleen or lymph node cells, sampled before transplant. Source of these receptors: a human donor who was the organ donor for an intestinal transplant. CDR3s include the opening cysteine and the closing phenylalanine or tryptophan. The D gene is left open where the match is weak. For some rows the clone size is stated as once, few or many, or as a class when expanded; others skip it.

D	size	V	J	CDR3	DNA
-	-	TRBV6-5	TRBJ2-7	CASSSTGRNEQYF	TGTGCCAGCAGCTCGACGGGGAGGAACGAGCAGTACTTC
-	-	TRBV15	TRBJ1-5	CATSRDFTKGKPQHF	TGTGCCACCAGCAGAGATTTCACAAAGGGAAAGCCCCAGCATTTT
TRBD1	once	TRBV5-1	TRBJ2-7	CASSSDRASYEQYF	TGCGCCAGCAGCTCGGACAGGGCCTCCTACGAGCAGTACTTC
-	-	TRBV6-4	TRBJ1-4	CASSKTVNEKLFF	TGTGCCAGCAGCAAGACAGTAAATGAAAAACTGTTTTTT
TRBD1	-	TRBV19	TRBJ2-6	CASSRTGLLGANILTF	TGTGCCAGTAGTAGGACAGGGTTGCTTGGGGCCAACATCCTGACTTTC
TRBD1	-	TRBV11-3	TRBJ2-5	CASSPGPGQLQETQYF	TGTGCCAGCAGCCCGGGGCCGGGACAGTTACAAGAGACCCAGTACTTC
TRBD1	-	TRBV5-1	TRBJ1-6	CASSLGTGSYNSPLHF	TGCGCCAGCAGCTTGGGGACAGGGTCCTATAATTCACCCCTCCACTTT
-	-	TRBV13	TRBJ2-3	CASSLYRQGDYTQYF	TGTGCCAGCAGCTTATATCGGCAGGGAGATTATACGCAGTATTTT
-	-	TRBV7-2	TRBJ1-3	CASSLEGGQGNTIYF	TGTGCCAGCAGCTTAGAGGGGGGGCAAGGAAACACCATATATTTT
-	-	TRBV6-1	TRBJ1-6	CASSGLESNSPLHF	TGTGCCAGCAGTGGCCTAGAATCTAATTCACCCCTCCACTTT
-	-	TRBV6-1	TRBJ2-3	CASSGENRAGDTQYF	TGTGCCAGCAGTGGGGAAAACAGGGCGGGAGATACGCAGTATTTT
-	-	TRBV7-2	TRBJ2-7	CASSLFQLDPYEQYF	TGTGCCAGCAGCTTATTCCAACTAGACCCCTACGAGCAGTACTTC
-	-	TRBV10-3	TRBJ2-3	CAIRTLDTQYF	TGTGCCATCAGAACGCTAGATACGCAGTATTTT
-	-	TRBV5-6	TRBJ2-1	CASSFDRFLGNEQFF	TGTGCCAGCAGCTTCGACAGGTTCCTGGGTAATGAGCAGTTCTTC
TRBD1	once	TRBV5-1	TRBJ1-6	CASSAGQASSYNSPLHF	TGCGCCAGCAGCGCCGGACAGGCGAGCTCCTATAATTCACCCCTCCACTTT
-	-	TRBV18	TRBJ1-4	CASSRWVGEKLFF	TGTGCCAGCTCAAGGTGGGTCGGTGAAAAACTGTTTTTT
TRBD2	-	TRBV15	TRBJ2-3	CATSRTTYRLAGSDTQYF	TGTGCCACCAGCAGAACCACATACCGACTAGCGGGGAGCGATACGCAGTATTTT
TRBD2	-	TRBV7-2	TRBJ2-3	CASSASGTSGGARDTQYF	TGTGCCAGCAGCGCCTCCGGGACTAGCGGGGGGGCCAGAGATACGCAGTATTTT
-	-	TRBV18	TRBJ1-1	CASSGERLNTEAFF	TGTGCCAGCTCGGGAGAACGCCTGAACACTGAAGCTTTCTTT
-	-	TRBV6-1	TRBJ1-2	CASSEGDGYGYTF	TGTGCCAGCAGTGAAGGAGATGGCTACGGCTACACCTTC
-	-	TRBV18	TRBJ2-2	CASSSLARSRGELFF	TGTGCCAGCTCATCTCTAGCTCGCTCCCGCGGGGAGCTGTTTTTT
-	-	TRBV27	TRBJ1-1	CASSPKTGLNTEAFF	TGTGCCAGCAGTCCCAAGACAGGCCTGAACACTGAAGCTTTCTTT
TRBD2	-	TRBV7-9	TRBJ2-5	CASRLSGGTQETQYF	TGTGCCAGCAGACTTAGCGGGGGGACCCAAGAGACCCAGTACTTC
-	-	TRBV9	TRBJ1-5	CASSVGNGGQPQHF	TGTGCCAGCAGCGTAGGTAATGGGGGTCAGCCCCAGCATTTT
-	-	TRBV10-3	TRBJ2-3	CAISEWASTDTQYF	TGTGCCATCAGTGAGTGGGCTAGCACAGATACGCAGTATTTT
TRBD1	once	TRBV25-1	TRBJ1-2	CASSEWDRGYTF	TGTGCCAGCAGTGAATGGGACAGGGGCTACACCTTC
-	once	TRBV7-2	TRBJ2-3	CASSLPGSDTQYF	TGTGCCAGCAGCCTCCCCGGCTCAGATACGCAGTATTTT
TRBD2	-	TRBV7-3	TRBJ2-7	CASSLFPGTSDQYF	TGTGCCAGCAGCTTATTTCCCGGGACTAGCGATCAGTACTTC
-	-	TRBV6-5	TRBJ2-1	CASSYSGGRSYNEQFF	TGTGCCAGCAGTTACTCGGGAGGCCGCTCCTACAATGAGCAGTTCTTC
-	-	TRBV4-2	TRBJ2-5	CASSRGINRDAETQYF	TGTGCCAGCAGCCGAGGCATTAACAGGGACGCGGAGACCCAGTACTTC
-	-	TRBV5-4	TRBJ1-2	CASSPTGNTHYGYTF	TGTGCCAGCAGCCCAACAGGGAACACGCACTATGGCTACACCTTC
TRBD1	-	TRBV11-2	TRBJ1-5	CASSFRGQGLGQPQHF	TGTGCCAGCAGCTTTCGCGGACAGGGACTAGGTCAGCCCCAGCATTTT
-	-	TRBV6-1	TRBJ1-3	CASKRSGNTIYF	TGTGCCAGCAAAAGATCTGGAAACACCATATATTTT
-	-	TRBV30	TRBJ1-2	CAWTGNYGYTF	TGTGCCTGGACAGGGAACTATGGCTACACCTTC
TRBD2	-	TRBV2	TRBJ2-1	CASSEAGLAGKYYNEQFF	TGTGCCAGCAGTGAAGCGGGACTAGCGGGGAAATACTACAATGAGCAGTTCTTC
-	once	TRBV7-2	TRBJ2-2	CASRGPLNTGELFF	TGTGCCAGCAGGGGGCCTTTGAACACCGGGGAGCTGTTTTTT
-	-	TRBV7-9	TRBJ1-1	CASSLYPGVAFF	TGTGCCAGCAGCTTATATCCAGGGGTAGCTTTCTTT
TRBD1	-	TRBV11-1	TRBJ1-1	CASSLAGGEIGTEAFF	TGTGCCAGCAGCTTAGCAGGGGGCGAAATAGGCACTGAAGCTTTCTTT
-	-	TRBV7-3	TRBJ2-1	CASSLTGAYNEQFF	TGTGCCAGCAGCTTAACTGGCGCCTACAATGAGCAGTTCTTC
-	-	TRBV4-3	TRBJ1-6	CASSQEQGSSYNSPLHF	TGCGCCAGCAGCCAAGAGCAGGGGAGCTCCTATAATTCACCCCTCCACTTT
TRBD2	-	TRBV18	TRBJ2-5	CASSQNLAGVYQETQYF	TGTGCCAGCTCACAAAACCTAGCGGGAGTGTACCAAGAGACCCAGTACTTC
-	-	TRBV4-2	TRBJ2-7	CASSPRGALNYEQYF	TGTGCCAGCAGCCCCAGGGGAGCCCTAAACTACGAGCAGTACTTC
TRBD1	-	TRBV2	TRBJ2-7	CASRRGDRERSGQYF	TGTGCCAGCAGACGAGGGGACAGGGAAAGAAGTGGGCAGTACTTC
-	once	TRBV11-2	TRBJ2-7	CASSPRHSYEQYF	TGTGCCAGCAGCCCCAGACACTCCTACGAGCAGTACTTC
TRBD1	once	TRBV18	TRBJ1-6	CASSGQGNSPLHF	TGTGCCAGCTCGGGACAGGGGAATTCACCCCTCCACTTT
TRBD1	-	TRBV27	TRBJ1-2	CASSFLPYRGRRGYTF	TGTGCCAGCAGTTTTCTCCCCTACAGGGGGCGCCGGGGCTACACCTTC
TRBD2	-	TRBV9	TRBJ2-1	CASSARLAGGNEQFF	TGTGCCAGCAGCGCGAGACTAGCGGGGGGTAATGAGCAGTTCTTC
-	-	TRBV7-3	TRBJ2-1	CASSLTSYNEQFF	TGTGCCAGCAGCCTTACTTCCTACAATGAGCAGTTCTTC
-	-	TRBV4-2	TRBJ2-1	CASSQDSTTSRNEQFF	TGTGCCAGCAGCCAAGATTCGACTACAAGTAGGAATGAGCAGTTCTTC
TRBD2	-	TRBV5-1	TRBJ2-7	CASSFGLAGAHYEQYF	TGCGCCAGCAGCTTTGGACTAGCGGGGGCCCACTACGAGCAGTACTTC
-	-	TRBV11-1	TRBJ1-6	CASSTNRAGSSPLHF	TGTGCCAGCAGCACCAACCGGGCAGGGTCTTCACCCCTCCACTTT